This T cell receptor (beta chain) was sequenced for a study of blood T cell repertoires in COVID-19. The method was immunoSEQ multiplex PCR; TCRdb's version includes in-frame clones alone and lacks a portion of them. Of some 110,000 clones listed, approximately 88% are singletons. This CDR3 has 13 residues. Germline loops: CDR1 MDHEN, CDR2 SYDVKM. V was clipped by 3 bases and J by 5 bases, with 7 bases between them. The sequence came from a human donor in a cohort sampled during active COVID-19. The gene calls are TRBV28 and TRBJ1-4, with D perhaps TRBD1 (6 bases). The sequenced sample was peripheral blood. The CDR3 nucleotides are TGTGCCAGCAGTTTGGGGGCAAATGAAAAACTGTTTTTT. Translation gives CASSLGANEKLFF.